Below are 32 T cell receptor beta chains sequenced from a single sample in a study of STAT5B mutations in CD4+ large granular lymphocyte leukemia. TCRdb's table, derived via immunoSEQ multiplex PCR, lists solely in-frame clones and lacks some. This repertoire shows 20,000 to 25,000 clones, 55% to 75% found once; its top ten account for about 0.6%. Sequencing was carried out using CD4+ T cells from blood buffy coats. The source of these receptors is a human donor in good health.

The chain carries TRBV10-2 and TRBJ2-3; D gene uncertain. The CDR3 has 15 amino acids. CDR1 and CDR2 from the germline V gene are WSHSY and SAAADI. The ends were cut back, 5 bases at V and 4 bases at J, with 16 bases in the middle. CDR3 region: CASSTDLSRADTQYF. Here the CDR3 DNA reads TGCGCCAGCAGTACAGACTTAAGTCGGGCAGATACGCAGTATTTT.

The V gene is TRBV6-5, the J gene TRBJ2-6, with 8 bases lining up with TRBD1. CDR3 length: 14 residues. CDR1 and CDR2 from the germline V gene are MNHEY and SVGAGI. Trimming cost V 6 bases and J 2 bases; bases outside gene matches: 0. The chain's CDR3 is CASRTGAGANVLTF. The CDR3 DNA follows: TGTGCCAGCAGGACAGGGGCTGGGGCCAACGTCCTGACTTTC.

This chain joins TRBV4-3 and TRBJ2-1; TRBD2 matches 11 bases. V lost 4 bases to trimming and J lost 8 bases; unmatched junction nucleotides: 10. From germline, CDR1 is LGHNA and CDR2 YSLEER. CDR3 length: 16 residues. CDR3 protein: CASSRGFTSGGYEQFF. CDR3 DNA sequence: TGCGCCAGCAGCCGCGGATTCACTAGCGGGGGATATGAGCAGTTCTTC.

The chain has TRBV18 and TRBJ1-3; 10 bases align to TRBD1. V dropped 2 bases and J dropped 3; count of bases not matched to a gene: 19. CDR1 is KGHSH and CDR2 is LQKENI in the germline V gene. The CDR3 is 21 residues long. The CDR3 DNA reads as TGTGCCAGCTCACCATGGACAGGGGGAGTGTTTGAGGACTGGAGTGGAAACACCATATATTTT. Amino acids: CASSPWTGGVFEDWSGNTIYF.

This clone was seen more than once but under ten times. The rearrangement links TRBV6-1 to TRBJ1-5; 8 bases are shared with TRBD1. Trimming at V came to 6 bases and at J to 7 bases, leaving 8 bases not matched to a gene. The CDR3 is 14 residues long. CDR1 is MNHNS, CDR2 SASEGT, per germline. The chain's CDR3 is CASSGQGGRQPQHF. CDR3 sequence (DNA): TGTGCCAGCAGCGGACAGGGCGGGAGGCAGCCCCAGCATTTT.

J is TRBJ2-3 and V is TRBV6-5, with TRBD1 identical over 9 bases. CDR3 length: 16 amino acids. V shed 3 bases and J 4 bases; nucleotides not matched to a gene: 8. CDR1 is MNHEY and CDR2 is SVGAGI in the germline V gene. CDR3 DNA sequence: TGTGCCAGCAGTTATTCTGGGACAGGGAGGGCAGATACGCAGTATTTT. Amino acid sequence: CASSYSGTGRADTQYF.

The chain combines TRBV27 with TRBJ2-7, with D hard to call. The CDR3 loop spans 14 amino acids. Trimming shortened V by 0 bases and J by 3 bases, and 9 bases separated the two germline ends. Germline values: CDR1 MNHEY, CDR2 SMNVEV (reference sequence). The CDR3 DNA reads TGTGCCAGCAGTTTATCGGCCGTACTCTACGAGCAGTACTTC. Translating it yields CASSLSAVLYEQYF.

The V gene is TRBV27, the J gene TRBJ2-3; TRBD1 agrees at 7 bases. The CDR3 contains 15 residues. CDR1 and CDR2 (germline): MNHEY, SMNVEV (reference sequence). Germline trimming cut 0 bases from V and 5 bases from J; bases unmatched to any gene: 5. CDR3 amino acids: CASSLSRNRGDTQYF. As DNA, the CDR3 is TGTGCCAGCAGTTTATCTCGTAACAGGGGAGATACGCAGTATTTT.

The rearrangement uses TRBV7-2 and TRBJ2-5; 13 bases are a match to TRBD2. The length of the CDR3 is 14 residues. The ends lost 5 bases at V and 8 bases at J; junction bases unmatched: 5. CDR1 SGHTA and CDR2 FQGNSA come from the germline V gene. The CDR3: CASSPGLAGDTQYF. The CDR3, as DNA: TGTGCCAGCAGCCCCGGACTAGCGGGGGATACCCAGTACTTC.

V gene TRBV6-6 combines with J gene TRBJ1-6, with D possibly TRBD1 on 5 matching bases. V lost 6 bases, J lost 9 bases, and 15 bases lay in between. CDR3 length equals 14 residues. Per the germline V gene, CDR1 is MNHNY and CDR2 is SVGAGI (reference sequence). The CDR3 sequence is CASRGGGISSPLHF. The CDR3 nucleotides read TGTGCCAGCAGGGGGGGAGGTATTAGTTCACCCCTCCACTTT.

J is TRBJ1-6 and V is TRBV7-2, with D unclear. V was pared by 2 bases and J by 7 bases, with 0 bases between. Per germline, CDR1 SGHTA and CDR2 FQGNSA. This CDR3 comprises 11 residues. CDR3 residues: CASSLNSPLHF. CDR3 nucleotides: TGTGCCAGCAGCTTAAATTCACCCCTCCACTTT.

V usage is TRBV19 and J usage is TRBJ1-2, with 8 bases fitting TRBD1. This CDR3 contains 14 residues. V was pared by 7 bases and J by 4 bases, with 8 bases of the junction left unmatched. Looked up from germline, CDR1 is LNHDA and CDR2 is SQIVND (reference sequence). The CDR3 region is CASTEQGVLYGYTF. The CDR3 coding sequence is TGTGCCAGTACCGAACAGGGGGTACTCTATGGCTACACCTTC.

V usage is TRBV5-4 and J usage is TRBJ2-7, with D hard to call. CDR1 and CDR2 from the germline V gene are SGHNT and YYREEE (reference sequence). CDR3 size: 13 residues. Deletions cut 5 bases from V and 3 bases from J, with 12 bases between. The CDR3 DNA is TGTGCCAGCAGAGGGAACCGCGACTACGAGCAGTACTTC. It is translated as CASRGNRDYEQYF. Drawing the rest from reference TRBV5-4 and TRBJ2-7, the complete variable domain is ETGVTQSPTHLIKTRGQQVTLRCSSQSGHNTVSWYQQALGQGPQFIFQYYREEENGRGNFPPRFSGLQFPNYSSELNVNALELDDSALYLCASRGNRDYEQYFGPGTRLTVT.

This clone was observed a handful of times. The chain carries TRBV7-3 and TRBJ2-7; a weak D match, TRBD2 (5 bases). With 2 bases removed from V and 7 bases from J, the gap between germline ends came to 12 bases. Germline assignment: CDR1 SGHTA and CDR2 FQGTGA. The CDR3 runs to 13 residues. CDR3 bases: TGTGCCAGCAGCTTATCAGCGGTGGGGGAGCAGTACTTC. It specifies CASSLSAVGEQYF.

This chain links TRBV2 with TRBJ2-6, with D possibly TRBD1 on 5 matching bases. V lost 4 bases and J 1 base, leaving 17 bases between the germline ends. The germline V gene encodes CDR1 SNHLY and CDR2 FYNNEI. This CDR3 contains 18 residues. The CDR3 nucleotides are TGTGCCAGCAGTGCAGTTAGGGGTTTGGGGTCTGGGGCCAACGTCCTGACTTTC. This encodes CASSAVRGLGSGANVLTF.

The gene calls are TRBV21-1 and TRBJ2-6; the table's D call of TRBD2 was not tested on the DNA. TRBV21-1 is marked as a pseudogene. The CDR3 totals 17 residues. CDR3 loop: CASSILAGPSGANVLTF. CDR3 nucleotide sequence: TGTGCCAGCAGCATCCTAGCGGGGCCCTCTGGGGCCAACGTCCTGACTTTC.

The V and J genes are TRBV29-1 and TRBJ2-6; D uncertain. The CDR3 spans 16 residues. Trimming cost V 4 bases and J 2 bases, with 15 bases left between them. CDR1 is SQVTM and CDR2 is ANQGSEA in the germline V gene. In DNA, the CDR3 is TGCAGCGTTGCACCGGAGAACAGAGCTGGGGCCAACGTCCTGACTTTC. It codes for CSVAPENRAGANVLTF.

The genes are TRBV6-6 and TRBJ2-7; 14 bases are a match to TRBD2. CDR3 length: 16 amino acids. Germline loops: CDR1 MNHNY, CDR2 SVGAGI (reference sequence). Losses at the gene ends were 6 bases for V and 4 bases for J; bases not matched to a gene: 8. The CDR3: CASSPMGLAGEYEQYF. Here the CDR3 DNA reads TGTGCCAGCAGCCCTATGGGACTAGCGGGGGAGTACGAGCAGTACTTC.

The chain combines TRBV18 with TRBJ1-3; D gene unclear. Per the germline V gene, CDR1 is KGHSH and CDR2 is LQKENI. Between the trimmed V and J ends, which lost 0 bases and 0 bases, there was a span of 9 bases. The CDR3 sequence is 16 residues long. CDR3 nucleotides: TGTGCCAGCTCACCACCTGTCGATCACTCTGGAAACACCATATATTTT. Its protein is CASSPPVDHSGNTIYF.

The chain links TRBV2 to TRBJ1-1; a possible D gene is TRBD1 (5 bases). The CDR3 totals 16 residues. Germline CDR1 is SNHLY and CDR2 is FYNNEI. Trimming removed 6 bases from V and 0 bases from J, with 17 bases in between. Here the CDR3 reads CASRRAGLGMNTEAFF. As DNA, the CDR3 is TGTGCCAGCAGGAGAGCAGGGCTGGGAATGAACACTGAAGCTTTCTTT.

V and J are TRBV11-2 and TRBJ2-5; 8 nucleotides match TRBD2. CDR1 and CDR2 from the germline V gene are SGHAT and FQNNGV. Trimming cost V 1 base and J 2 bases; bases outside gene matches: 3. The CDR3 has 15 amino acids. In DNA, the CDR3 is TGTGCCAGCAGCTTAGGGAGCGGGGGACAAGAGACCCAGTACTTC. Protein product: CASSLGSGGQETQYF.

The V call is TRBV4-3, the J call TRBJ1-1, with D possibly TRBD1 on 5 matching bases. The CDR3 is 14 residues long. In germline, CDR1 is LGHNA, CDR2 YSLEER. V lost 0 bases, J lost 3 bases, and 8 bases lay in between. The CDR3 bases are TGCGCCAGCAGCCAAGAGGGCAGGGACACTGAAGCTTTCTTT. Protein product: CASSQEGRDTEAFF.

The chain is built from TRBV29-1 and TRBJ1-1; TRBD1 matches at 8 bases. Trimming removed 4 bases from V and 4 bases from J; junction bases left unmatched: 11. The CDR3 is 15 amino acids. The germline gives CDR1 SQVTM, CDR2 ANQGSEA. In nucleotides, the CDR3 is TGCAGCGTTGCCCCCGACAGGGGTACTGGCACTGAAGCTTTCTTT. This codes for CSVAPDRGTGTEAFF.

The genes are TRBV18 and TRBJ1-2; D is perhaps TRBD1 (5 bases). In germline, CDR1 is KGHSH, CDR2 LQKENI. Trimming took off 5 bases at V and 8 bases at J, with 15 bases between the two ends. The CDR3 has 13 residues. The CDR3 sequence is CASSTPGPKGYTF. CDR3 sequence (DNA): TGTGCCAGCTCAACTCCGGGACCTAAGGGCTACACCTTC. Combining the CDR3 with reference TRBV18 and TRBJ1-2 gives the whole variable domain NAGVMQNPRHLVRRRGQEARLRCSPMKGHSHVYWYRQLPEEGLKFMVYLQKENIIDESGMPKERFSAEFPKEGPSILRIQQVVRGDSAAYFCASSTPGPKGYTFGSGTRLTVV.

This chain uses TRBV7-2 with TRBJ1-5; D may be TRBD1 (5 bases). Deletions cut 3 bases from V and 6 bases from J, with 12 bases between. The CDR3 covers 14 residues. Germline V gene data show CDR1 as SGHTA and CDR2 as FQGNSA. The CDR3 here is CASSFDAGRQPQHF. CDR3 DNA: TGTGCCAGCAGCTTTGATGCGGGGCGTCAGCCCCAGCATTTT.

The chain combines TRBV10-3 with TRBJ1-2; 11 bases line up with TRBD1. Germline values: CDR1 ENHRY, CDR2 SYGVKD. Losses at the gene ends were 9 bases for V and 5 bases for J; bases not matched to a gene: 8. The CDR3 sequence is 14 residues long. CDR3 in amino acids: CAIGRDRGSYGYTF. CDR3 nucleotides: TGTGCCATAGGCCGGGACAGGGGGTCTTATGGCTACACCTTC.

This clone has only one observation. The chain has TRBV15 and TRBJ2-3; TRBD1 aligns across 7 bases. The CDR3 contains 14 residues. From germline, CDR1 is LNHNV and CDR2 YYDKDF (reference sequence). With V trimmed by 7 bases and J by 2 bases, 6 bases remained unmatched. CDR3 residues: CATTPTGHTDTQYF. In nucleotides, the CDR3 is TGTGCCACCACCCCGACAGGGCACACAGATACGCAGTATTTT.

In this sample, this clone turned up a few times. The chain is built from TRBV20-1 and TRBJ1-2; D is unclear. The CDR3 extends over 10 amino acids. V lost 4 bases and J 4 bases, leaving 4 bases between the germline ends. CDR1 and CDR2 (germline): DFQATT, SNEGSKA (reference sequence). The CDR3 here is CSATFYGYTF. Written as DNA, the CDR3 is TGCAGTGCTACGTTCTATGGCTACACCTTC.

The chain uses TRBV7-6 and TRBJ1-1; D gene uncertain. CDR1 is SGHVS, CDR2 FNYEAQ, per germline. V was pared by 0 bases and J by 0 bases, with 11 bases between. The CDR3 is made up of 16 amino acids. The CDR3 spells CASSLAITALNTEAFF. As DNA, the CDR3 is TGTGCCAGCAGCTTAGCCATTACAGCTCTGAACACTGAAGCTTTCTTT.

This chain uses TRBV5-5 with TRBJ1-5; D unclear. This CDR3 is 13 amino acids long. The ends were cut back, 5 bases at V and 5 bases at J, with 11 bases in the middle. Germline CDR1 is SGHKS and CDR2 is YYEKEE (reference sequence). CDR3 coding DNA: TGTGCCAGCAGTCCAGCATTCGATCAGCCCCAGCATTTT. The encoded protein is CASSPAFDQPQHF.

V usage is TRBV5-1 and J usage is TRBJ2-3; 8 positions match TRBD1. J gave up 3 bases and V 0 bases, and 3 bases lay outside the gene matches. The V gene's germline CDR1 is SGHRS and CDR2 YFSETQ. The CDR3 runs to 15 residues. The CDR3 loop reads CASSLATGVTDTQYF. The DNA for the CDR3 is TGCGCCAGCAGCTTGGCGACAGGGGTGACAGATACGCAGTATTTT.

The rearrangement uses TRBV5-1 and TRBJ2-1; 12 bases align to TRBD2. This CDR3 spans 18 amino acids. The V gene's germline CDR1 is SGHRS and CDR2 YFSETQ. V was clipped by 4 bases and J by 5 bases; unmatched bases: 13. The CDR3: CASSTGTSGWILNNEQFF. For the CDR3, the DNA is TGCGCCAGCAGCACCGGGACTAGCGGGTGGATCCTCAACAATGAGCAGTTCTTC.